These 23 T cell receptor beta chains were all obtained from the same sample, sequenced in a study of T cells in Graves' hyperthyroidism and ophthalmopathy. Authors of the study amplified TCR beta CDR3 regions from RNA transcripts. TCR CDR3 underwent first-round RT-PCR with the HTBI primer set. From the multiplex PCR reads, TCRdb called clonotypes with MiXCR, one entry per CDR3 protein. This table has 300,000 to 450,000 distinct CDR3 sequences, around a sixth appearing once. The sequencing input was blood. These receptor sequences come from a woman in her 40s with Graves' ophthalmopathy.

This clonotype was seen repeatedly, ten times or more. V is TRBV6-2 or TRBV6-3 and J is TRBJ1-1; TRBD1 is a possible D gene (5 bases). Germline CDR1 and CDR2: MNHEY and SVGEGT. Trimming took off 2 bases at V and 8 bases at J, with 18 bases between the two ends. The CDR3 runs to 15 residues. CDR3 sequence reads: CASSYDPLRQQEAFF. The CDR3 region has the DNA TGTGCCAGCAGTTACGATCCGCTTCGACAGCAGGAAGCTTTCTTT.

This chain uses TRBV29-1 with TRBJ2-5; possible D gene TRBD2, 6 bases. The CDR3 covers 14 residues. Germline V gives CDR1 SQVTM, CDR2 ANQGSEA. The V gene lost 2 bases and the J gene lost 5 bases, with 15 bases spanning the gap. The CDR3: CSVELVGGEETQYF. The CDR3 nucleotides read TGCAGCGTTGAATTAGTGGGGGGAGAGGAGACCCAGTACTTC.

This clonotype was recorded many times. This CDR3 is CASSYSSATGGSFEQYF. The CDR3 DNA reads as TGTGCCAGCAGTTACTCGAGCGCGACAGGGGGAAGTTTCGAGCAGTACTTC. This sequence joins TRBV6-2 or TRBV6-3 and TRBJ2-7, with TRBD1 matching over 9 bases. Germline CDR1 and CDR2: MNHEY and SVGEGT. The CDR3 spans 17 residues. The trim removed 0 bases at V and 6 bases at J, leaving 12 bases unmatched.

This clonotype was counted at least ten times. A much larger clone is a single base away; this may be a read error. This chain connects TRBV28 to TRBJ1-1; no reliable D call. Germline V gene data show CDR1 as MDHEN and CDR2 as SYDVKM. The CDR3 covers 13 residues. The CDR3 here is CAGSLYPNTEAFF. The CDR3 DNA is TGTGCCGGCAGTCTCTATCCCAACACTGAAGCTTTCTTT.

This clonotype was observed many times. The chain couples TRBV24-1 to TRBJ2-2; D unresolved. The CDR3 has 19 amino acids. CDR1 is KGHDR, CDR2 SFDVKD, per germline. Trimming removed 0 bases at V and 4 bases at J, with 20 bases between. The CDR3 DNA follows: TGTGCCACCAGTGATTTGCGAGGCAGACCCGCAACTCTCACCGGGGAGCTGTTTTTT. Translated: CATSDLRGRPATLTGELFF.

The chain uses TRBV28 and TRBJ2-7, with 14 bases aligning to TRBD2. V shed 6 bases and J 6 bases; nucleotides not matched to a gene: 10. Per the germline V gene, CDR1 is MDHEN and CDR2 is SYDVKM. This CDR3 comprises 16 residues. CDR3 protein: CASRITGTSGSGEQYF. For the CDR3, the DNA is TGTGCCAGCAGGATAACCGGGACTAGCGGGAGTGGCGAGCAGTACTTC.

J is TRBJ2-5 and V is TRBV12-3 or TRBV12-4; 8 bases match TRBD2. V shed 3 bases and J 5 bases; nucleotides not matched to a gene: 5. The CDR3 totals 14 residues. DNA for the CDR3: TGTGCCAGCAGTTTGACCCTAGCGGGTGAGACCCAGTACTTC. This translates into CASSLTLAGETQYF.

This clonotype was recorded many times. V is TRBV28 and J is TRBJ2-5; TRBD2 might be the D (5 bases). There are 16 residues in the CDR3. Trimming took off 6 bases at V and 2 bases at J, with 19 bases between the two ends. The germline V gene has CDR1 MDHEN and CDR2 SYDVKM. CDR3 coding DNA: TGTGCCAGCAGCCCCGTTGGCGGGTGGGGACAAGAGACCCAGTACTTC. Its protein is CASSPVGGWGQETQYF.

At least ten counts were recorded for this clonotype. This chain links TRBV28 with TRBJ2-6; 7 nucleotides match TRBD1. After removal of 6 bases from V and 4 bases from J, the junction contained 15 bases not matched to a gene. The germline gives CDR1 MDHEN, CDR2 SYDVKM. This CDR3 has 18 residues. The CDR3 coding sequence is TGTGCCAGCAGCCGGCCGGTTGGCGACAGGGTAGGGGCCAACGTCCTGACTTTC. As protein: CASSRPVGDRVGANVLTF.

This clonotype was seen only once. The CDR3: CASSNRDRGYF. The CDR3 nucleotides read TGTGCCAGCAGTAACCGGGACAGGGGGTACTTC. This sequence joins TRBV6-2 or TRBV6-3 and TRBJ2-7, with 10 nucleotides matching TRBD1. This CDR3 is built from 11 residues. Unmatched junction bases numbered 4, after V lost 5 bases and J lost 12 bases. In germline, CDR1 is MNHEY, CDR2 SVGEGT.

This clonotype has ten or more counts. The genes are TRBV7-2 and TRBJ2-5; 11 bases line up with TRBD2. Trimming took 1 base from V and 3 from J; bases not matched to a gene: 7. Germline values: CDR1 SGHTA, CDR2 FQGNSA. The CDR3 sequence is 17 residues long. This CDR3 reads CASSLGSSGRTKETQYF. The CDR3 DNA reads as TGTGCCAGCAGCTTAGGGTCTAGCGGGAGGACTAAAGAGACCCAGTACTTC. The full variable domain, rest sourced from reference TRBV7-2 and TRBJ2-5, is GAGVSQSPSNKVTEKGKDVELRCDPISGHTALYWYRQSLGQGLEFLIYFQGNSAPDKSGLPSDRFSAERTGGSVSTLTIQRTQQEDSAVYLCASSLGSSGRTKETQYFGPGTRLLVL.

In this sample, this clonotype is medium-sized. CDR3 bases: TGTGCCAGCAGAGGGATGTTGACCGAAGCTTTCTTT. It specifies CASRGMLTEAFF. The chain uses TRBV6-5 and TRBJ1-1; D unclear. The CDR3 runs 12 residues. V lost 6 bases, J lost 8 bases, and 13 bases lay in between. Per germline, CDR1 MNHEY and CDR2 SVGAGI.

This clonotype was recorded many times. The chain is built from TRBV6-5 and TRBJ1-5; no definite D call. CDR3 length: 13 amino acids. Trimming left V 7 bases short and J 3 bases short, with 10 bases between. Looked up from germline, CDR1 is MNHEY and CDR2 is SVGAGI. The CDR3 nucleotides read TGTGCCAGCACCGTTGTGGTCAATCAGCCCCAGCATTTT. This sequence encodes CASTVVVNQPQHF.

This clonotype was detected ten times or more. V and J are TRBV28 and TRBJ2-7, with D perhaps TRBD2 (5 bases). Trimming pared 1 base from V and 2 bases from J, leaving 6 bases between. This CDR3 has 13 residues. The V gene's germline CDR1 is MDHEN and CDR2 SYDVKM. This CDR3 reads CASSLSSPYEQYF. Written as DNA, the CDR3 is TGTGCCAGCAGTTTATCTAGCCCCTACGAGCAGTACTTC.

As regards this clonotype: The junction shows a germline mismatch at one end, possibly a read error. The V gene is TRBV6-2 or TRBV6-3, the J gene TRBJ2-7, with D possibly being TRBD2 (5 bases). This CDR3 has 12 residues. CDR1 and CDR2 from the germline V gene are MNHEY and SVGEGT. Here the CDR3 DNA reads TGCGCCAGCACCCGGGGTTCCTACGAGCAGTACTTC. This translates into CASTRGSYEQYF.

This clonotype was counted ten times or more. The V and J genes are TRBV13 and TRBJ1-2; no firm D call. The CDR3 is made up of 14 amino acids. Trimming cost V 3 bases and J 0 bases, with 8 bases left between them. Germline-derived CDR1 and CDR2 are PRHDT and FYEKMQ (reference sequence). Here the CDR3 DNA reads TGTGCCAGCAGCTTTTCGGGAGCTAACTATGGCTACACCTTC. It specifies CASSFSGANYGYTF.

This chain's CDR3 is CAWNRQLAEAFF. The CDR3 DNA is TGTGCCTGGAATCGACAGTTGGCTGAAGCTTTCTTT. V usage is TRBV30 and J usage is TRBJ1-1; a weak D match, TRBD1 (5 bases). CDR1 GTSNPN and CDR2 SVGIG come from the germline V gene (reference sequence). Between the trimmed V and J ends, which lost 4 bases and 6 bases, there was a span of 12 bases. The CDR3 is 12 residues long.

This chain uses TRBV20-1 with TRBJ2-4, with D maybe TRBD2 (7 bases). From germline, CDR1 is DFQATT and CDR2 SNEGSKA (reference sequence). The CDR3 spans 15 residues. The V and J ends lost 3 bases and 7 bases respectively, with 19 bases between them. This CDR3 is CSASVPGGARNIQYF. The CDR3 region has the DNA TGCAGTGCTAGCGTCCCTGGGGGGGCTCGTAACATTCAGTACTTC.

This clonotype was counted many times. The gene calls are TRBV30 and TRBJ2-7; D may be TRBD1 or TRBD2 (5 bases each). The ends were cut back, 4 bases at V and 8 bases at J, with 18 bases in the middle. The CDR3 consists of 13 residues. Looked up from germline, CDR1 is GTSNPN and CDR2 is SVGIG (reference sequence). The CDR3 nucleotides are TGTGCCTGGAAGGCCAGGGAGACCCTACAGCAGTACTTC. Translating gives CAWKARETLQQYF.

The genes are TRBV11-2 and TRBJ1-6; no firm D call. The V and J ends lost 3 bases and 11 bases respectively, with 14 bases between them. Germline-derived CDR1 and CDR2 are SGHAT and FQNNGV. The CDR3 covers 14 residues. The CDR3: CASSFGRSVAPLHF. The DNA of the CDR3 is TGTGCCAGCAGCTTCGGCAGGTCGGTGGCACCCCTCCACTTT. Based on the CDR3 plus reference TRBV11-2 and TRBJ1-6, the full variable domain is EAGVAQSPRYKIIEKRQSVAFWCNPISGHATLYWYQQILGQGPKLLIQFQNNGVVDDSQLPKDRFSAERLKGVDSTLKIQPAKLEDSAVYLCASSFGRSVAPLHFGNGTRLTVT.

This clonotype was counted at least ten times. The V and J genes are TRBV28 and TRBJ2-4, with D unresolved. This CDR3 is 15 amino acids long. The germline V and J ends were trimmed by 5 bases and 1 base, with 12 bases remaining between them. Germline V gene sequence: CDR1 MDHEN, CDR2 SYDVKM. CDR3 nucleotide sequence: TGTGCCAGCAGTACCCCGGCGAAGGCCAAAAACATTCAGTACTTC. It translates to CASSTPAKAKNIQYF.

This clonotype was detected many times. V and J are TRBV27 and TRBJ2-7; 9 positions agree with TRBD1. Germline V gives CDR1 MNHEY, CDR2 SMNVEV (reference sequence). The CDR3 has 15 amino acids. After removal of 5 bases from V and 5 bases from J, the junction contained 10 bases not matched to a gene. The CDR3 spells CASSHMGQGVHEQYF. The CDR3 nucleotides are TGTGCCAGCAGTCACATGGGACAGGGTGTCCACGAGCAGTACTTC.

The table lists this clonotype with many counts. This chain uses TRBV28 with TRBJ2-2; 8 bases agree with TRBD2. The germline V gene has CDR1 MDHEN and CDR2 SYDVKM. The CDR3 is 17 residues long. The V and J ends lost 6 bases and 2 bases, in that order; junction bases with no gene match: 11. This CDR3 is CASSLSSGQRNTGELFF. The CDR3 DNA sequence: TGTGCCAGCAGCCTCTCTAGCGGGCAAAGAAACACCGGGGAGCTGTTTTTT.